This T cell receptor (beta chain) was documented in a study of shared clonotypes between healthy human individuals. Points from the study as a whole: Estimated richness values were generally larger in naive subsets than in memory subsets.

CD45RO-negative, CCR7-positively selected cells formed the naive CD8 fraction, excluding terminally differentiated effector memory CD45RA+ cells. Points on this clone: Its antigen is currently unknown. The sample holds other DNA sequences that translate to the same CDR3.

The germline V gene encodes CDR1 MNHEY and CDR2 SMNVEV (reference sequence). Trimming took 3 bases from V and 3 from J; bases not matched to a gene: 2. The length of the CDR3 is 13 residues. Some clones are missing from TCRdb's copy, which holds only in-frame ones; the method was immunoSEQ multiplex PCR. Of 700,000 to 950,000 clones listed, about 97% are singletons. Sequencing was carried out using naive CD8+ T cells sorted from blood. The sequence was obtained from a man younger than 45 in good health. This sequence joins TRBV27 and TRBJ2-7, with 7 bases matching TRBD1. CDR3 loop: CASSFAGGYEQYF. The DNA of the CDR3 is TGTGCCAGCAGTTTTGCAGGGGGCTACGAGCAGTACTTC.